This paragraph reports one T cell receptor (beta chain). Its antigen remains unknown. The data were taken from a study of CD8 T cells in Susac syndrome. The RNA, about 0.5 to 1 ug, was put through reverse transcription using random hexamers. The CDR3 of TCR beta was amplified by immunoSEQ multiplex PCR across 54 Vbeta and 13 Jbeta. In TCRdb, the immunoSEQ multiplex PCR reads were re-called with MiXCR into one record per CDR3 protein. This sample yields 160,000 or so distinct CDR3 sequences, of which roughly 94% are seen a single time; about 0.1% belongs to the top ten. General observations from the study: The study recognized that the number of individuals in its TCR sequencing and HLA analysis was relatively small.

From germline, CDR1 is SQVTM and CDR2 ANQGSEA. V shed 8 bases and J 5 bases; nucleotides not matched to a gene: 6. The CDR3 has 12 residues. CD8+ and CD4+ T cells taken from blood had their TCR beta sequenced. Included as multiple sclerosis controls were treatment-naive patients who had stable or active relapsing-remitting disease. The clonotype was recovered from a human donor with multiple sclerosis. The chain has TRBV29-1 and TRBJ1-2; 9 bases fit TRBD1. The sequenced sample was CD4+ T cells from PBMCs. The CDR3 protein is CSSMGTGYGYTF. Written as DNA, the CDR3 is TGCAGCTCCATGGGGACAGGGTATGGCTACACCTTC.